These 4 T cell receptor beta chains were sequenced from one sample in a study of long-term antiretroviral therapy in people with HIV (dated by TCRdb to between 2021 and 2024). The immunoSEQ hsTCRB v3.0 assay was used at survey level resolution to sequence the TRB variable region. TCRdb obtained this table from immuneACCESS and retained in-frame rearrangements with V and J assigned. These tables miss some clones; where compared with another copy, unresolved V genes account for less than half of the shortfall, and the remainder is unexplained. The sample has 25,000 to 30,000 clones on record, approximately 78% of them singletons. The top ten clonotypes cover about 8.2% of the sample. The sequences come from unsorted PBMCs, collected 3 years after starting antiretroviral therapy. The receptors here all came from a man aged 35 to 55 with HIV.

This rearrangement joins TRBV6-6 to TRBJ1-1; a weak D match, TRBD1 (5 bases). Germline V gene sequence: CDR1 MNHNY, CDR2 SVGAGI (reference sequence). V gave up 6 bases and J gave up 4 bases, with 15 bases separating them. There are 14 residues in the CDR3. CDR3 loop: CASRPGRYSTEAFF. DNA of the CDR3: TGTGCCAGCAGACCAGGGAGATATAGCACTGAAGCTTTCTTT.

The chain uses TRBV4-1 and TRBJ1-1; the D gene is possibly TRBD1 (5 bases). Germline V gene data show CDR1 as MGHRA and CDR2 as YSYEKL. This CDR3 region has 15 residues. V was shortened by 0 bases and J by 3 bases, with 11 bases between the two germline ends. The CDR3 region is CASSQEAGPHTEAFF. The DNA for the CDR3 is TGCGCCAGCAGCCAAGAAGCGGGGCCTCACACTGAAGCTTTCTTT.

In this sample, this clone turned up a few times. This same CDR3 is encoded by further DNA sequences in the sample. The chain has TRBV5-1 and TRBJ2-1; 10 bases map to TRBD2. V lost 0 bases and J lost 6; bases outside the gene matches: 3. CDR3 size: 15 residues. Germline CDR1 and CDR2: SGHRS and YFSETQ. The CDR3 coding sequence is TGCGCCAGCAGCTTGGCCCCTAGCGGGAGCAATGAGCAGTTCTTC. Its protein product is CASSLAPSGSNEQFF.

The chain employs TRBV6-1 and TRBJ2-7, with D possibly matching TRBD2 (6 bases). The CDR3 is made up of 16 amino acids. Germline assignment: CDR1 MNHNS and CDR2 SASEGT. V lost 1 base and J 2 bases, leaving 15 bases between the germline ends. The CDR3 reads CASSEGGGNPPYEQYF. In nucleotides, the CDR3 is TGTGCCAGCAGTGAAGGTGGGGGGAATCCACCCTACGAGCAGTACTTC.